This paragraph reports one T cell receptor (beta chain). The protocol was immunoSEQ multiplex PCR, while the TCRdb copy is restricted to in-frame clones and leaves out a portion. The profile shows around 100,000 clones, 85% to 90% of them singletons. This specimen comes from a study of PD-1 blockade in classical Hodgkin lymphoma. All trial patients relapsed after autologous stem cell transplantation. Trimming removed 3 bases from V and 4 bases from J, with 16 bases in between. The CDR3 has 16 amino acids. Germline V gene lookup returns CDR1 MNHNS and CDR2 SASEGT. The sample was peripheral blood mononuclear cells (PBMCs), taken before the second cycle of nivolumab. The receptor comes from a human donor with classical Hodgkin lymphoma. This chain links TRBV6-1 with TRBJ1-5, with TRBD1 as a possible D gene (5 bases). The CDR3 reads CASSDFAGSGNQPQHF. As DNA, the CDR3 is TGTGCCAGCAGTGATTTCGCAGGGTCGGGAAATCAGCCCCAGCATTTT.